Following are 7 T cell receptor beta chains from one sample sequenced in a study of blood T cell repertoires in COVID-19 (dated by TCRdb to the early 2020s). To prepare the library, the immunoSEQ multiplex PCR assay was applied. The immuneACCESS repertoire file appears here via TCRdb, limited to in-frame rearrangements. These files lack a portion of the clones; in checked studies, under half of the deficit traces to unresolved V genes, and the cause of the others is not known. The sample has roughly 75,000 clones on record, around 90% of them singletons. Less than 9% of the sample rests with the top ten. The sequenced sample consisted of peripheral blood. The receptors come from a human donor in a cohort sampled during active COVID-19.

The CDR3 bases are TGTGCCAGCAGCGTAGGGACAGGGGGCACTGAAGCTTTCTTT. Translating gives CASSVGTGGTEAFF. The chain links TRBV9 to TRBJ1-1; 10 bases are shared with TRBD1. The CDR3 sequence is 14 residues long. The V gene's germline CDR1 is SGDLS and CDR2 YYNGEE. The V gene end was trimmed by 0 bases and the J gene end by 4 bases; junction bases not matched to a gene: 0.

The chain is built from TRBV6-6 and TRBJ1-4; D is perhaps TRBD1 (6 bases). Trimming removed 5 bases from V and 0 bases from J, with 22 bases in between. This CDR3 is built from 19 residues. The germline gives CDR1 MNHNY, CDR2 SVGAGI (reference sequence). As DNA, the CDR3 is TGTGCCAGCAGTCTATACCGGACAGTAACCCCCGCAACTAATGAAAAACTGTTTTTT. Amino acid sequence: CASSLYRTVTPATNEKLFF.

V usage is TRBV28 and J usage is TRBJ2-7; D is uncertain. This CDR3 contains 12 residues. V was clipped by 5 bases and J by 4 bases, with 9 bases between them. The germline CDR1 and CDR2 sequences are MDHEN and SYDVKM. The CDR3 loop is CASSPPRYEQYF. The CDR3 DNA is TGTGCCAGCAGTCCCCCGAGGTACGAGCAGTACTTC. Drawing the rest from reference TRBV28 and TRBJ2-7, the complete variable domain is DVKVTQSSRYLVKRTGEKVFLECVQDMDHENMFWYRQDPGLGLRLIYFSYDVKMKEKGDIPEGYSVSREKKERFSLILESASTNQTSMYLCASSPPRYEQYFGPGTRLTVT.

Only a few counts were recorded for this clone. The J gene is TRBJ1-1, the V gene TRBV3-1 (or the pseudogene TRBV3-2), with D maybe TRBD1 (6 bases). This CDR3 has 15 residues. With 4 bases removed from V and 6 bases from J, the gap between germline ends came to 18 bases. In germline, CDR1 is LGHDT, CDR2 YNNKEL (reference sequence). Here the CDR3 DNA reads TGTGCCAGCAGCCGGGGGCCGGGGAGATCCGCTGAAGCTTTCTTT. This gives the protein CASSRGPGRSAEAFF.

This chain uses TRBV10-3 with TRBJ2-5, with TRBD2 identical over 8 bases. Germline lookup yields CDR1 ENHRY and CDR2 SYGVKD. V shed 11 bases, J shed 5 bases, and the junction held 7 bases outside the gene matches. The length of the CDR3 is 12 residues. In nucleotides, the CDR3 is TGTGCCGCCGGGGGGGCCGGCGAGACCCAGTACTTC. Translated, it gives CAAGGAGETQYF.

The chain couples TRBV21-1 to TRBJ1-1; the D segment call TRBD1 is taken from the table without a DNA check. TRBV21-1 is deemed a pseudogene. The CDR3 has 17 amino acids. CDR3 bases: TGTGCCAGCAGCAAAGCGGTAACAGGGGGGATGAACACTGAAGCTTTCTTT. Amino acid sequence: CASSKAVTGGMNTEAFF.

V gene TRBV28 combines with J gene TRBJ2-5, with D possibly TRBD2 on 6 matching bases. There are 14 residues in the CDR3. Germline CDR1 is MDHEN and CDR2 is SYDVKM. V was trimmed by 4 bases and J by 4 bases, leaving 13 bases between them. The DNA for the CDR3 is TGTGCCAGCAGTTCGGGCGGGACGAGAGAGACCCAGTACTTC. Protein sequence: CASSSGGTRETQYF.